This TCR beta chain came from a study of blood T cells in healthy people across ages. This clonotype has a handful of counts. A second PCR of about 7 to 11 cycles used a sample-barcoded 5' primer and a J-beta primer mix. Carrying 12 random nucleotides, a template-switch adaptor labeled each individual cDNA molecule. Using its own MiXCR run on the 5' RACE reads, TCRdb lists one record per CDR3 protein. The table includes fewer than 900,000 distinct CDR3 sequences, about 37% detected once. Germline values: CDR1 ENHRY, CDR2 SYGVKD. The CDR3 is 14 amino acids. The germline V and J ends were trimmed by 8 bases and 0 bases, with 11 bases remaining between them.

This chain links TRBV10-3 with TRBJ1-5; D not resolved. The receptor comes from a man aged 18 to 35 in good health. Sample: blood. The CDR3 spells CAIGEGNSNQPQHF. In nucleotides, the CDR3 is TGTGCCATCGGAGAGGGTAATAGCAATCAGCCCCAGCATTTT.